The clone carrying this TCR beta chain occurred many times. Trimming at V came to 6 bases and at J to 4 bases, leaving 19 bases not matched to a gene. Germline V lookup: CDR1 MNHNY, CDR2 SVGAGI (reference sequence). CDR3 length: 19 amino acids. The record originates from a study of breast tumors, draining lymph nodes, adjacent tissues. In TCRdb, the multiplex PCR reads were re-called with MiXCR into one record per CDR3 protein. The sample carries around 150,000 distinct CDR3 sequences, about 20% recorded once. Axillary draining lymph nodes of breast cancer patients supplied the node samples. The rearrangement joins TRBV6-6 to TRBJ2-7, with 12 bases lining up with TRBD1. Sequences were obtained from axillary lymph node tissue. This receptor was taken from a female donor with breast cancer. Some clones in this sample may be carry-over from other donors' samples. The chain's CDR3 is CASSLTGGQGAGTEYEQYF. The CDR3 coding sequence is TGTGCCAGCAGCCTAACTGGGGGACAGGGGGCAGGCACCGAATACGAGCAGTACTTC.